This is a list of T cell receptor beta chains from one sample in a study of PD-1 blockade in classical Hodgkin lymphoma. Only in-frame clones appear in the TCRdb table, and some are missing; sequencing was by immunoSEQ multiplex PCR. The profile shows 27,000 or so clones, 60% to 85% of them singletons. The sequenced sample was CD4+ T cells from blood, obtained at baseline. These receptors all come from a human donor with classical Hodgkin lymphoma. Both conserved end residues are part of each CDR3. The D gene is left open where the match is weak. Rows give clone size only sometimes, using once, few, many, or a class for an expanded clone.

TRBJ1-4	TRBV25-1	NA	NA	CASSEVGGGLNEKLFF	TGTGCCAGCAGTGAGGTTGGGGGGGGGCTTAATGAAAAACTGTTTTTT
TRBJ2-3	TRBV19	NA	TRBD2	CASSTKRGLAGIDTQYF	TGTGCCAGTAGTACAAAAAGGGGACTAGCGGGGATAGATACGCAGTATTTT
TRBJ1-6	TRBV5-3	NA	TRBD1	CARSLVGTGDSYNSPLHF	TGTGCCAGAAGCTTGGTCGGGACAGGGGACTCCTATAATTCACCCCTCCACTTT
TRBJ1-4	TRBV11-1	NA	NA	CASSLQLNEKLFF	TGTGCCAGCAGCTTACAGCTTAATGAAAAACTGTTTTTT
TRBJ2-1	TRBV11-2	NA	NA	CASSRLNARVNEQFF	TGTGCCAGCAGCCGACTCAATGCCCGGGTCAATGAGCAGTTCTTC
TRBJ1-6	TRBV5-6	NA	TRBD1	CASSNGGRGLEWYNSPLHF	TGTGCCAGCAGCAACGGTGGCAGGGGGCTAGAGTGGTATAATTCACCCCTCCACTTT
TRBJ1-5	TRBV7-4	NA	NA	CASSETRHLNSNQPQHF	TGTGCCAGCAGCGAGACCAGACACCTGAATAGCAATCAGCCCCAGCATTTT
TRBJ2-7	TRBV30	NA	NA	CAGRDRPYEQYF	TGTGCCGGACGGGACCGACCCTACGAGCAGTACTTC
TRBJ2-3	TRBV5-1	NA	NA	CASSISTDTQYF	TGCGCCAGCAGCATTAGCACAGATACGCAGTATTTT
TRBJ1-2	TRBV10-3	once	TRBD1	CAISSIQGVSNYGYTF	TGTGCCATCAGTAGCATTCAGGGGGTTTCTAACTATGGCTACACCTTC
TRBJ1-4	TRBV18	NA	NA	CASSPIDGPNEKLFF	TGTGCCAGCTCACCAATAGACGGACCTAATGAAAAACTGTTTTTT
TRBJ1-4	TRBV5-5	NA	NA	CASSLEWGTEKLFF	TGTGCCAGCAGCTTGGAATGGGGGACTGAAAAACTGTTTTTT
TRBJ2-7	TRBV7-9	NA	TRBD1	CASSPRGTGFIEQYF	TGTGCCAGCAGCCCGAGGGGGACAGGGTTTATCGAGCAGTACTTC
TRBJ1-1	TRBV9	NA	TRBD1	CASSVAQGGEAFF	TGTGCCAGCAGCGTAGCTCAGGGGGGTGAAGCTTTCTTT
TRBJ2-5	TRBV18	NA	NA	CASSPSAGSLGETQYF	TGTGCCAGCTCACCTTCCGCAGGGAGTCTCGGGGAGACCCAGTACTTC
TRBJ2-7	TRBV11-2	NA	NA	CASSLEAGLRYEQYF	TGTGCCAGCAGCTTAGAGGCAGGATTGCGCTACGAGCAGTACTTC
TRBJ2-2	TRBV6-5	NA	NA	CASSYNFAGELFF	TGTGCCAGCAGTTATAATTTCGCCGGGGAGCTGTTTTTT
TRBJ2-1	TRBV10-3	NA	TRBD2	CAISESERGTDNEQFF	TGTGCCATCAGTGAGTCTGAGCGGGGGACCGACAATGAGCAGTTCTTC
TRBJ2-5	TRBV2	once	TRBD2	CASSSGLAGGETQYF	TGTGCCAGCAGTTCAGGACTAGCGGGGGGGGAGACCCAGTACTTC
TRBJ2-7	TRBV14	NA	NA	CASSLMGRTYEQYF	TGTGCCAGCAGCCTAATGGGTCGAACCTACGAGCAGTACTTC
TRBJ2-4	TRBV5-6	NA	NA	CASSLRDVAKNIQYF	TGTGCCAGCAGCTTAAGGGATGTAGCCAAAAACATTCAGTACTTC
TRBJ1-2	TRBV5-1	NA	NA	CASSLGPNYGYTF	TGCGCCAGCAGCTTGGGTCCCAACTATGGCTACACCTTC
TRBJ1-2	TRBV6-6	NA	TRBD1	CASSLPGQGPYGYTF	TGTGCCAGCAGCCTTCCGGGACAGGGCCCCTATGGCTACACCTTC
TRBJ2-5	TRBV5-1	NA	NA	CASSLARETQYF	TGCGCCAGCAGCTTGGCACGGGAGACCCAGTACTTC
TRBJ1-2	TRBV18	NA	NA	CASSPLGAANYGYTF	TGTGCCAGCTCACCCCTCGGGGCCGCTAACTATGGCTACACCTTC
TRBJ2-3	TRBV9	NA	TRBD2	CASSAGGASTDTQYF	TGTGCCAGCAGCGCCGGGGGGGCTAGCACAGATACGCAGTATTTT
TRBJ1-1	TRBV2	NA	NA	CASKSFRGILGNTEAFF	TGTGCCAGCAAGTCGTTTAGAGGGATTTTGGGGAACACTGAAGCTTTCTTT
TRBJ2-7	TRBV15	once	NA	CATSRVLGDLDYEQYF	TGTGCCACCAGCAGAGTATTGGGGGACCTCGATTACGAGCAGTACTTC
TRBJ1-1	TRBV29-1	NA	NA	CSVASGADTEAFF	TGCAGCGTTGCGTCGGGGGCGGACACTGAAGCTTTCTTT